Presented here are 9 T cell receptor beta chains from one specimen sequenced in a study of early T cells in non-severe SARS-CoV-2 infection. TCRdb re-called the 5' RACE reads through MiXCR, storing one row per CDR3 protein. The sample holds 30,000 to 40,000 distinct CDR3 sequences, approximately 5% seen once. The sequenced sample consisted of whole blood. These receptors were collected from an adult who was a healthcare worker with PCR-confirmed SARS-CoV-2 infection or an uninfected control (not recorded which).

The chain recombines TRBV10-3 with TRBJ2-6, with 9 bases matching TRBD1. Germline CDR1 is ENHRY and CDR2 is SYGVKD. CDR3 length equals 20 residues. V was clipped by 2 bases and J by 4 bases; unmatched bases: 15. The CDR3 protein is CAISEAWLGTGTTGANVLTF. The DNA for the CDR3 is TGTGCCATCAGTGAGGCTTGGTTAGGGACAGGGACTACCGGGGCCAACGTCCTGACTTTC.

This clonotype was seen only a few times. The V call is TRBV4-2, the J call TRBJ2-6, with 7 bases fitting TRBD1. The trim removed 4 bases at V and 0 bases at J, leaving 6 bases unmatched. Germline CDR1 is LGHNA and CDR2 is YNFKEQ. The CDR3 length is 17 residues. The CDR3, as DNA: TGTGCCAGCAGCCTGGGACAGAGGGCCTCTGGGGCCAACGTCCTGACTTTC. It specifies CASSLGQRASGANVLTF.

Of note for this clonotype: A much bigger clone sits one base away, suggesting this may be a read error. The V gene is TRBV7-8, the J gene TRBJ2-7; 10 bases are a match to TRBD1. The CDR3 is 17 residues long. The germline CDR1 and CDR2 sequences are SGHVS and FQNEAQ. CDR3: CASWGDRGRKQVYKQYF. CDR3 nucleotides: TGTGCCAGCTGGGGAGACAGGGGGCGCAAACAGGTCTACAAGCAGTACTTC.

There are many counts of this clonotype. In nucleotides, the CDR3 is TGTGCCATCAGTGACGGGACCCGCTCTGGAAACACCATATATTTT. Protein sequence: CAISDGTRSGNTIYF. This sequence joins TRBV10-3 and TRBJ1-3; a weak D match, TRBD1 (5 bases). Germline-derived CDR1 and CDR2 are ENHRY and SYGVKD. Between the trimmed V and J ends, which lost 3 bases and 0 bases, there was a span of 9 bases. This CDR3 comprises 15 residues.

This clonotype has a count of ten or more. CDR3 in amino acids: CASSFVQGSAEQYF. Written as DNA, the CDR3 is TGTGCCAGCAGTTTTGTCCAGGGATCCGCGGAGCAGTACTTC. The chain has TRBV28 and TRBJ2-7; a weak D match, TRBD1 (5 bases). The CDR3 is 14 amino acids. The V gene lost 3 bases and the J gene lost 7 bases, with 16 bases spanning the gap. CDR1 is MDHEN, CDR2 SYDVKM, per germline.

The chain has TRBV20-1 and TRBJ2-3; 11 bases align to TRBD2. In germline, CDR1 is DFQATT, CDR2 SNEGSKA (reference sequence). The V and J ends lost 6 bases and 0 bases, in that order; junction bases with no gene match: 11. The CDR3 length is 17 residues. The CDR3 is CSAAGTSGTTSTDTQYF. CDR3 DNA: TGCAGTGCAGCCGGGACTAGCGGTACCACTAGCACAGATACGCAGTATTTT.

The table lists this clonotype with many counts. The chain uses TRBV18 and TRBJ2-7; D remains unclear. The germline V and J ends were trimmed by 0 bases and 0 bases, with 3 bases remaining between them. Germline-derived CDR1 and CDR2 are KGHSH and LQKENI. The CDR3 runs 13 residues. The DNA of the CDR3 is TGTGCCAGCTCACCACCTAGCTCCTACGAGCAGTACTTC. Protein product: CASSPPSSYEQYF.

This clonotype was observed many times. The genes are TRBV7-2 and TRBJ2-2; D call uncertain. CDR3 length equals 14 residues. Germline CDR1 and CDR2: SGHTA and FQGNSA. Trimming removed 6 bases from V and 2 bases from J, with 10 bases in between. CDR3 in amino acids: CASRDISNTGELFF. For the CDR3, the DNA is TGTGCCAGCAGAGATATCAGCAACACCGGGGAGCTGTTTTTT.

This clonotype was counted at least ten times. The V and J genes are TRBV7-2 and TRBJ2-7; no firm D call. The CDR3 runs 14 residues. The germline V and J ends were trimmed by 1 base and 0 bases, with 7 bases remaining between them. Per the germline V gene, CDR1 is SGHTA and CDR2 is FQGNSA. The CDR3, as DNA: TGTGCCAGCAGCTTAGGACTGTTCTCCTACGAGCAGTACTTC. Its protein is CASSLGLFSYEQYF.